This T cell receptor beta chain was documented in a study of prognosis after radiotherapy for stage I lung cancer. Study information: Every patient with non-small cell lung cancer was judged medically inoperable. Patient ages ran from 53 to 84, with a median of around 70 years, and the group had some 13 men and 6 women. Study results and caveats: Shannon entropy after stereotactic body radiation therapy was lower in patients who developed distant metastases.

This CDR3 spans 13 amino acids. CDR1 is SEHNR and CDR2 is FQNEAQ in the germline V gene (reference sequence). V was pared by 2 bases and J by 5 bases, with 8 bases between. Each of two time points yielded six milliliters of peripheral venous blood. This clonotype was recorded at least ten times. The antigen is not known. Amplification of the TCR beta CDR3 (from genomic DNA) was done by two-round multiplex PCR. The use of primers specific to each TRBV and TRBJ gene characterized first-round PCR. TCRdb processed the multiplex PCR reads anew with MiXCR; each CDR3 protein has one entry. The repertoire includes under 75,000 distinct CDR3 sequences, approximately 26% of them detected once, and less than 8% sits in the top ten.

This receptor was obtained from a donor at least 50 years old with non-small cell lung cancer. The rearrangement links TRBV7-9 to TRBJ2-3, with D unclear. The sequencing here drew on PBMCs, taken before or after stereotactic body radiation therapy (not recorded which). CDR3 sequence reads: CASSLSTRDTQYF. For the CDR3, the DNA is TGTGCCAGCAGCTTAAGTACTCGAGATACGCAGTATTTT.